The rows below give T cell receptor beta chains drawn from one sample of a study of technical replicates of blood from a handful of donors. Here immunoSEQ multiplex PCR was the method, and the copy in TCRdb shows in-frame clones only, minus some. The table lists approximately 12,000 clones, more than 75% of them singletons. The sequencing sample was made of PBMCs. The receptors shown here come from a human donor in good health. Both conserved end residues are part of each CDR3. Each record gives: V gene, D gene, CDR3 protein. A D gene is named only where the DNA matches it firmly.

TRBV28 | TRBD2 | CASSLGLAGGTDTQYF
TRBV30 | TRBD1 | CAWRSRDRDNEQFF
TRBV11-3 | TRBD2 | CASSPSGTTANEQFF
TRBV27 | TRBD1 | CASSPETGTGDEQFF
TRBV18 | . | CASSPPTVNIQYF
TRBV10-2 | TRBD2 | CASSLLAGGYYEQYF
TRBV7-9 | TRBD1 | CASSITGGAGYSYGYTF
TRBV5-1 | . | CASSPGGTAHGYTF
TRBV14 | . | CASSQTGKGNEQFF
TRBV6-5 | . | CASSYSMASVRNEQFF
TRBV4-1 | . | CASSQESGPLTDTQYF
TRBV5-6 | . | CASSSRARSTEAFF
TRBV5-1 | TRBD2 | CASTTGGGGRNIQYF
TRBV25-1 | . | CASSKTERNGYTF
TRBV5-1 | . | CASSLEQNQPQHF
TRBV7-9 | . | CASSFRVSNDEQFF
TRBV6-1 | TRBD2 | CASSTGLAGAGELFF
TRBV7-9 | TRBD2 | CASSRTSGKETQYF
TRBV5-1 | TRBD2 | CASSLRAGGPSYEQYF
TRBV6-5 | . | CASSYGTPDTDTQYF
TRBV6-5 | TRBD2 | CASSYSGTAYEQYF
TRBV29-1 | TRBD2 | CSVHTTSGSSYEQYF
TRBV7-2 | TRBD2 | CASSLGGLAFSNEQFF
TRBV2 | TRBD1 | CASSEARQGRYF
TRBV28 | TRBD1 | CASSLSLQGAGEQFF
TRBV7-9 | TRBD2 | CASSSRGLAGVRNEQFF
TRBV2 | . | CASRPGGRATRNTDTQYF
TRBV18 | TRBD1 | CASSPRGTGRPPGSYAIYF
TRBV11-3 | TRBD2 | CASSLGGKGYNEQFF
TRBV4-2 | . | CASSPKGVQDAVELFF